These 4 T cell receptor beta chains share one sample of origin, sequenced in a study of blood T cells in healthy people across ages (dated by TCRdb to the mid-2010s). Libraries were made using 5' RACE. The run used an Illumina HiSeq 2500. A second PCR of roughly 6 to 11 cycles was run with a J-beta primer mix and a sample-barcoded 5' primer. The public sequencing data were trimmed at Q25 with fastp and processed into clonotypes with MiXCR by TCRdb, which kept only in-frame beta chains. Under each unique CDR3 protein, matching rows form one entry showing the most common genes and DNA. In all, the sample holds roughly 900,000 distinct CDR3 sequences, and more than 25% of those were seen once. The ten largest clones take up around a sixth of the sample. Sequencing input: blood. Receptor source: an elderly woman in good health.

The sample holds many counts of this clonotype. The V and J genes are TRBV7-2 and TRBJ1-5; 11 bases agree with TRBD1. In germline, CDR1 is SGHTA, CDR2 FQGNSA. This CDR3 region has 16 residues. J lost 6 bases, V lost 5 bases, and 9 bases had no gene match. DNA for the CDR3: TGTGCCAGCAGCAAATGGACAGGGGGCGAAGGTCAGCCCCAGCATTTT. Protein sequence: CASSKWTGGEGQPQHF.

Many counts were recorded for this clonotype. V gene TRBV10-3 combines with J gene TRBJ2-5; weak D call: TRBD2 (6 bases). The length of the CDR3 is 16 residues. Trimming stripped 7 bases from V and 5 bases from J, with 23 bases between. Germline assignment: CDR1 ENHRY and CDR2 SYGVKD. The CDR3 bases are TGTGCCATCAAAGGGACTCGGACGGGGGATCGGGAGACCCAGTACTTC. It is translated as CAIKGTRTGDRETQYF.

There are many counts of this clonotype. The chain has TRBV12-3 or TRBV12-4 and TRBJ2-3; 9 nucleotides align to TRBD1. V was pared by 8 bases and J by 4 bases, with 7 bases of the junction left unmatched. The CDR3 contains 14 residues. The CDR3 DNA sequence: TGTGCCAGCGGTGTACGGACAGGGGCAGATACGCAGTATTTT. This sequence encodes CASGVRTGADTQYF.

The chain combines TRBV3-1 with TRBJ2-4, with D hard to call. CDR1 and CDR2 from the germline V gene are LGHDT and YNNKEL (reference sequence). V lost 1 base, J lost 15 bases, and 10 bases lay in between. This CDR3 spans 11 amino acids. This CDR3 is CASSQGKTRYF. CDR3 nucleotide sequence: TGTGCCAGCAGCCAAGGAAAGACCCGGTACTTC.